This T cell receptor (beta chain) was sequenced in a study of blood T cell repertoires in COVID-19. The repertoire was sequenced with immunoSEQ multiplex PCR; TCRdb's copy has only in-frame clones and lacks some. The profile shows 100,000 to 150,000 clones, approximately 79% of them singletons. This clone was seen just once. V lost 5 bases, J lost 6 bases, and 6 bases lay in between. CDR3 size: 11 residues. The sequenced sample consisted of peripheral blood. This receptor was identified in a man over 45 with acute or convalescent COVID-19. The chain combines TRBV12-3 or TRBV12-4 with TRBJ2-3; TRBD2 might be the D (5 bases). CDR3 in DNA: TGTGCCAGCAGTCGGACTGATACGCAGTATTTT. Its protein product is CASSRTDTQYF.